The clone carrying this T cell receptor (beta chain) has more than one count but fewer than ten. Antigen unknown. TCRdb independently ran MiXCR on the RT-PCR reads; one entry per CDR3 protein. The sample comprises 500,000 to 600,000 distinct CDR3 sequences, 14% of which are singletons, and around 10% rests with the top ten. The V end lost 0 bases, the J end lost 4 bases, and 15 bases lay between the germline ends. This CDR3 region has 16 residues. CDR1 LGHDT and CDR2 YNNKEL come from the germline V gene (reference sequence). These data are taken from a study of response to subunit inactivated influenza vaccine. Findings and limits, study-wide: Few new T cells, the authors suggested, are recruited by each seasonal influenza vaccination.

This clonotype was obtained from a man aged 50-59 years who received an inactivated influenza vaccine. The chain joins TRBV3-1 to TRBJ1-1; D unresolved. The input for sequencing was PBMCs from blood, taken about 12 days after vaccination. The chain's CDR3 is CASSQEECSSFTEAFF. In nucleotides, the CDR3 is TGTGCCAGCAGCCAAGAAGAATGCAGCTCCTTCACTGAAGCTTTCTTT.